This TCR beta chain derives from a study of STAT5B mutations in CD4+ large granular lymphocyte leukemia. Data came from immunoSEQ multiplex PCR; TCRdb stores just in-frame clones and leaves some out. The repertoire consists of approximately 31,000 clones, with approximately 69% occurring once and the leading ten covering approximately 1%. Worth noting for this clone: The antigen is undetermined.

Study outcomes and limitations: About 24% of private leukemic clonotypes occurred rarely in other patients' non-leukemic repertoires. Compared with healthy controls (2/35), patient top clones favored TRBV06 (8/27).

V was clipped by 2 bases and J by 1 base; unmatched bases: 5. The CDR3 runs 18 residues. CDR1 SGHVS and CDR2 FNYEAQ come from the germline V gene. This receptor was taken from a human donor in good health. The genes are TRBV7-6 and TRBJ2-2; 12 nucleotides match TRBD2. The sequenced material came from CD4+ T cells from blood buffy coats. The CDR3 here is CASSLLAGGPRNTGELFF. DNA for the CDR3: TGTGCCAGCAGCTTACTAGCGGGGGGGCCCCGGAACACCGGGGAGCTGTTTTTT.